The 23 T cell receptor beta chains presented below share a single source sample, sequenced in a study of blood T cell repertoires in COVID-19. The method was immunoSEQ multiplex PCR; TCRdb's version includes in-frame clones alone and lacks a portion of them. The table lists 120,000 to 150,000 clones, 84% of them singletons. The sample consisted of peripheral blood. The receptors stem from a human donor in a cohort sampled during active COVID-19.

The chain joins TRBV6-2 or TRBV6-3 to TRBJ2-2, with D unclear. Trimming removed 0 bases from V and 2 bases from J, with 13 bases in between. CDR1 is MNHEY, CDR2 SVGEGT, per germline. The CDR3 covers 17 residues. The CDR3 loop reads CASSYSSSGSNTGELFF. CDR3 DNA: TGTGCCAGCAGTTACTCCAGTTCCGGGTCCAACACCGGGGAGCTGTTTTTT.

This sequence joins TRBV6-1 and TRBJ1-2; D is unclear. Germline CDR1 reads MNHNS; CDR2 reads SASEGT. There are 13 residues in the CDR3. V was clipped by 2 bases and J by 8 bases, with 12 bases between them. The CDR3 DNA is TGTGCCAGCAGTGAACTGGCACTAGGCGGCTACACCTTC. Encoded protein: CASSELALGGYTF.

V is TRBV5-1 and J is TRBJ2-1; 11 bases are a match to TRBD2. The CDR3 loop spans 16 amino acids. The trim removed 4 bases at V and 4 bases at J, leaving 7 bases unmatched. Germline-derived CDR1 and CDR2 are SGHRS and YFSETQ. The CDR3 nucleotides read TGCGCCAGCAGCCAAGAGGGACTAGCGGTTTACAATGAGCAGTTCTTC. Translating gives CASSQEGLAVYNEQFF. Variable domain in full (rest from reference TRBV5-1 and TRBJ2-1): KAGVTQTPRYLIKTRGQQVTLSCSPISGHRSVSWYQQTPGQGLQFLFEYFSETQRNKGNFPGRFSGRQFSNSRSEMNVSTLELGDSALYLCASSQEGLAVYNEQFFGPGTRLTVL.

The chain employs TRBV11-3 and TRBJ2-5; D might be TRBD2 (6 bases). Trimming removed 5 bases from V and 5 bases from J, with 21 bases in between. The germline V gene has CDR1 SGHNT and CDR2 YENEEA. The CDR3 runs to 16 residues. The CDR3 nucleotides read TGTGCCAGCAGCCCCGGCACGCTAGGAGGAGGGGAGACCCAGTACTTC. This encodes CASSPGTLGGGETQYF. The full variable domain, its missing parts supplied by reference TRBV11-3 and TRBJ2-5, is EAGVVQSPRYKIIEKKQPVAFWCNPISGHNTLYWYLQNLGQGPELLIRYENEEAVDDSQLPKDRFSAERLKGVDSTLKIQPAELGDSAVYLCASSPGTLGGGETQYFGPGTRLLVL.

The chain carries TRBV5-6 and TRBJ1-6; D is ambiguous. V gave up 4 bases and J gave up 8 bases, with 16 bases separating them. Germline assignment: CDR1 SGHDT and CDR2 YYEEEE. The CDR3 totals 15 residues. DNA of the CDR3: TGTGCCAGCAGCCTGGGAGGGCGGCGAGATTCACCCCTCCACTTT. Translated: CASSLGGRRDSPLHF.

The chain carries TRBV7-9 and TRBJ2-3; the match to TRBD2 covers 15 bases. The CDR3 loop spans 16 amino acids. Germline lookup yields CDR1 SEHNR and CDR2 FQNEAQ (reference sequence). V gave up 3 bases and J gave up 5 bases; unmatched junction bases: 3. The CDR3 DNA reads TGTGCCAGCAGCTTCGGACTAGCGGGGGGGGTAGATACGCAGTATTTT. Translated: CASSFGLAGGVDTQYF. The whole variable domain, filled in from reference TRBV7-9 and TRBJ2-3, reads DTGVSQNPRHKITKRGQNVTFRCDPISEHNRLYWYRQTLGQGPEFLTYFQNEAQLEKSRLLSDRFSAERPKGSFSTLEIQRTEQGDSAMYLCASSFGLAGGVDTQYFGPGTRLTVL.

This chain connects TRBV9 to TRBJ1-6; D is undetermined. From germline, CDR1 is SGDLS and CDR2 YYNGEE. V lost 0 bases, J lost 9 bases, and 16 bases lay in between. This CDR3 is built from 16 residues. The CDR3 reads CASSVGGQLPISPLHF. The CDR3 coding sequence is TGTGCCAGCAGCGTAGGTGGGCAGCTCCCCATTTCACCCCTCCACTTT.

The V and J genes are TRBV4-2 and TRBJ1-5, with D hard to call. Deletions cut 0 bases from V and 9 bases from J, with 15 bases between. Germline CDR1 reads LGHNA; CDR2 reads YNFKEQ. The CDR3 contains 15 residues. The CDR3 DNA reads TGTGCCAGCAGCCAAGAGGGCGCCTCCGCATGGCCCCAGCATTTT. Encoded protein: CASSQEGASAWPQHF.

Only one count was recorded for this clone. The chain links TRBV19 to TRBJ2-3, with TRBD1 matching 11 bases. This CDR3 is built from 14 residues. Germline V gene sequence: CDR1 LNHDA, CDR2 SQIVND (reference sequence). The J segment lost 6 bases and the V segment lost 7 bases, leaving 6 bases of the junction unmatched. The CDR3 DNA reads TGTGCCAGTAAGTTGAGGACAGGGGGCGATACGCAGTATTTT. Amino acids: CASKLRTGGDTQYF.

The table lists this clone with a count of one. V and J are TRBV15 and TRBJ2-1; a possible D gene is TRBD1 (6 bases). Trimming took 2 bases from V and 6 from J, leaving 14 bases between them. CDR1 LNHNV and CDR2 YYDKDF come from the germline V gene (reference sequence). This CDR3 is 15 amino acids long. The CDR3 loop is CATSRRQQGGNEQFF. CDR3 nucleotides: TGTGCCACCAGCAGACGCCAACAAGGGGGCAATGAGCAGTTCTTC.

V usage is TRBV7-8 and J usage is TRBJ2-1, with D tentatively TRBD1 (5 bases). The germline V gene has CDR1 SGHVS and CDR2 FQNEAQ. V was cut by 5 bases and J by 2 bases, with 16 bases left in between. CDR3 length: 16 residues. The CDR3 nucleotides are TGTGCCAGCAGCACCCGGCGAGACAGACCCTACAATGAGCAGTTCTTC. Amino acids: CASSTRRDRPYNEQFF.

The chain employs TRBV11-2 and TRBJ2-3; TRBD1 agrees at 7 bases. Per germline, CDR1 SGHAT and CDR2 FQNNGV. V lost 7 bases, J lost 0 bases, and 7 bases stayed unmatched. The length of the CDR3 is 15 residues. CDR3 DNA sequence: TGTGCCAGCAAAAAGGACAGGTTAAGCACAGATACGCAGTATTTT. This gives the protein CASKKDRLSTDTQYF.

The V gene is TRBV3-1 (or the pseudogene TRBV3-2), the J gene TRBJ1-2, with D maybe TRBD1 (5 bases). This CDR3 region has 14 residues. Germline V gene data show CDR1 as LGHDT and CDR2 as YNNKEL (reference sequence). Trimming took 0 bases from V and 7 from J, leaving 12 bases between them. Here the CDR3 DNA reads TGTGCCAGCAGCCAAGATCGGGGGAGAGGTGGCTACACCTTC. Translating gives CASSQDRGRGGYTF.

The CDR3 coding sequence is TGTGCCAGCAGCTTTACCACTAGCGGTAGCACCGGGGAGCTGTTTTTT. Translation: CASSFTTSGSTGELFF. The chain combines TRBV11-3 with TRBJ2-2; 8 bases match TRBD2. This CDR3 is 16 amino acids long. The ends lost 3 bases at V and 4 bases at J; junction bases unmatched: 7. CDR1 and CDR2 from the germline V gene are SGHNT and YENEEA.

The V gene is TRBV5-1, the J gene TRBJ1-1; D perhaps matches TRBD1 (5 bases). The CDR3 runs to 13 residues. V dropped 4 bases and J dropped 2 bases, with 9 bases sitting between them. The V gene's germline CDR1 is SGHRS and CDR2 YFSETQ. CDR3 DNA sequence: TGCGCCAGCAGCCTAGACAGTAACACTGAAGCTTTCTTT. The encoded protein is CASSLDSNTEAFF.

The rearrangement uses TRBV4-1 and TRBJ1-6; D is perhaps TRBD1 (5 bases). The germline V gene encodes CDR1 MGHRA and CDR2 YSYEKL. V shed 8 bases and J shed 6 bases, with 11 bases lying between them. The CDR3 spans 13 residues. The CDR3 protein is CASSGGFNSPLHF. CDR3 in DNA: TGCGCCAGCTCCGGGGGGTTTAATTCACCCCTCCACTTT.

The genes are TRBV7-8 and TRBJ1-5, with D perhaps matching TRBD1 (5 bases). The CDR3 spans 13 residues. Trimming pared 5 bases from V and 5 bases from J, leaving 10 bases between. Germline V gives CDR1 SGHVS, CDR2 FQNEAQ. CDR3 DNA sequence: TGTGCCAGCAGCCCAGGGATCGATCAGCCCCAGCATTTT. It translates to CASSPGIDQPQHF.

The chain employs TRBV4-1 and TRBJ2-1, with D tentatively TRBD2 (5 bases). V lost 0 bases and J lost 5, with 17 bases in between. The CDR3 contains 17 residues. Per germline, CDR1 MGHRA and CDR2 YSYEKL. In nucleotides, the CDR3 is TGCGCCAGCAGCCAAGAATCCGGGAATAGGAGGCACAATGAGCAGTTCTTC. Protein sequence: CASSQESGNRRHNEQFF.

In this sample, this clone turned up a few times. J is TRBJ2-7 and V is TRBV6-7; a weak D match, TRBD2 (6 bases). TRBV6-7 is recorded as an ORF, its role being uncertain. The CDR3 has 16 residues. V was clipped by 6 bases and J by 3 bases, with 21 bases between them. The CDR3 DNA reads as TGTGCCAGCAGCAACCAAGATGCGGGACCCAGCTACGAGCAGTACGTC. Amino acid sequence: CASSNQDAGPSYEQYV.

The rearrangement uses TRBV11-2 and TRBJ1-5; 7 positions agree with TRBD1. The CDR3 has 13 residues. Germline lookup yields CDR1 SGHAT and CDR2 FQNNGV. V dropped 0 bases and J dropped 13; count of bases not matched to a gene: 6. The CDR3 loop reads CASSLDLQGLQHF. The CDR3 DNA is TGTGCCAGCAGCTTAGATCTACAGGGGTTGCAGCATTTT.

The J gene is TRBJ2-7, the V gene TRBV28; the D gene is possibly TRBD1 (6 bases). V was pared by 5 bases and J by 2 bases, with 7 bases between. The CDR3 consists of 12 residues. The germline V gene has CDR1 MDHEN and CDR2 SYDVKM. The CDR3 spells CASSPGAYEQYF. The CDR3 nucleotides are TGTGCCAGCAGTCCAGGGGCCTACGAGCAGTACTTC.

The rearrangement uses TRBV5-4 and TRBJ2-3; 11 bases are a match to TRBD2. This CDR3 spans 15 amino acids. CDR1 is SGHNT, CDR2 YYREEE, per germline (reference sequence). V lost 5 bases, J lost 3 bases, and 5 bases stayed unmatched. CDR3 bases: TGTGCCAGCAGTTCCGGGACTAGCGGTACAGATACGCAGTATTTT. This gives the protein CASSSGTSGTDTQYF.

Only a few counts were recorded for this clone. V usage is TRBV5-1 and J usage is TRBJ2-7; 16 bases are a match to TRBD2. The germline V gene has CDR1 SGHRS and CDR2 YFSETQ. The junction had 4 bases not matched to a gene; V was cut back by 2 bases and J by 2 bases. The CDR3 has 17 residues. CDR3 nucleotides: TGCGCCAGCAGCTTCACCGGGACTAGCGGGGGGGCCTACGAGCAGTACTTC. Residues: CASSFTGTSGGAYEQYF.